This TCR beta chain was sequenced for a study of tumor and adjacent non-tumor tissue in lung cancer. TCRbeta libraries were built with three rounds of nested PCR, modified from ARM-PCR. TCRdb reanalysed the multiplex PCR reads using MiXCR and keeps one entry per CDR3 protein. The table includes 75,000 to 100,000 distinct CDR3 sequences, about 67% detected once. The CDR3 has 16 residues. Trimming at V came to 7 bases and at J to 13 bases, leaving 21 bases not matched to a gene. No cell sorting was done before RNA was extracted from the tissue. General study results and limits: Top 100 clones took a larger repertoire share in normal lung.

Regarding this clonotype: Its cognate antigen is unknown.

This clonotype was sampled from a man aged 55 to 69 with non-small cell lung cancer. Material: lung tumor tissue. The V gene is TRBV12-3 or TRBV12-4, the J gene TRBJ2-1; 8 bases agree with TRBD2. CDR3 amino acids: CASIYGNGRARREQFF. The CDR3 nucleotides are TGTGCCAGCATCTACGGTAACGGGAGGGCCCGGAGGGAACAGTTCTTC.